This T cell receptor (beta chain) was recorded in a study of T cell changes during pregnancy in multiple sclerosis. Sequenced by immunoSEQ multiplex PCR; TCRdb stores in-frame clones only, minus some. The sample carries about 40,000 clones, 75% to 90% recorded once. CDR3 length: 15 amino acids. Germline V CDR1 and CDR2: SGHRS, YFSETQ. V gave up 2 bases and J gave up 0 bases; unmatched junction bases: 4. This TCR was sampled from a female donor in good health, enrolled as a control in a pregnancy study. This rearrangement joins TRBV5-1 to TRBJ1-1, with TRBD1 identical over 7 bases. The sequencing used peripheral blood, collected in the first trimester of pregnancy. CDR3 DNA sequence: TGCGCCAGCAGCTTCACAGGGGACCTGAACACTGAAGCTTTCTTT. Amino acid sequence: CASSFTGDLNTEAFF.